This is a list of T cell receptor beta chains from one sample in a study of Ad26.COV2.S vaccination and SARS-CoV-2 variants. TCRdb's copy holds only in-frame clones and misses some; the assay was immunoSEQ multiplex PCR. The sample includes around 170,000 clones, around nine tenths seen only once; the top ten take 5.9%. Material: peripheral blood, obtained after recovery from COVID-19. The receptors derive from a human donor who had recovered from COVID-19. Each CDR3 is given with its conserved first and last residue. A D gene is named only where the DNA matches it firmly. Only part of the rows carry a size: once, few, many, or a class if the clone is expanded.

cdr3_aa	cdr3_nt	v_call	j_call	clone_size	d_call
CASSEGGTGEGGYTF	TGTGCCAGCAGTGAAGGGGGGACAGGGGAGGGTGGCTACACCTTC	TRBV6-1	TRBJ1-2	.	TRBD1
CASSLGGQGSGNTIYF	TGTGCCAGCTCACTGGGAGGACAGGGTTCTGGAAACACCATATATTTT	TRBV18	TRBJ1-3	.	TRBD1
CASSPGLQGRNSPLHF	TGCGCCAGCAGCCCAGGTTTACAGGGGCGCAATTCACCCCTCCACTTT	TRBV4-1	TRBJ1-6	few	TRBD1
CASSYSSWGQPQHF	TGTGCCAGCAGTTACTCGAGCTGGGGACAGCCCCAGCATTTT	TRBV6-6	TRBJ1-5	.	.
CASSLAGYGYTF	TGCGCCAGCAGCTTGGCGGGGTATGGCTACACCTTC	TRBV5-1	TRBJ1-2	.	.
CASSQEASGAYEQYF	TGCGCCAGCAGCCAAGAAGCTAGCGGCGCCTACGAGCAGTACTTC	TRBV4-1	TRBJ2-7	.	TRBD2
CASSQDFSTYEQYF	TGCGCCAGCAGCCAAGATTTCAGTACCTACGAGCAGTACTTC	TRBV4-1	TRBJ2-7	.	.
CASSYSWGPGNTIYF	TGTGCCAGCAGTTACTCGTGGGGGCCTGGAAACACCATATATTTT	TRBV6-5	TRBJ1-3	.	.
CASSQSGTSKSSGANVLTF	TGTGCCAGCAGCCAATCGGGGACATCGAAAAGCTCTGGGGCCAACGTCCTGACTTTC	TRBV3-1/TRBV3-2	TRBJ2-6	.	.
CASRGRDSPSYEQYF	TGTGCCAGCAGGGGGCGGGACAGCCCCTCCTACGAGCAGTACTTC	TRBV2	TRBJ2-7	.	.
CASSLGGIPQPQHF	TGTGCCAGCAGCTTAGGAGGGATACCCCAGCCCCAGCATTTT	TRBV11-3	TRBJ1-5	.	.
CATSTSPRTSTDTQYF	TGTGCCACCAGCACCTCCCCGAGGACTAGCACAGATACGCAGTATTTT	TRBV15	TRBJ2-3	.	.
CAISESTNTGELFF	TGTGCCATCAGTGAGAGCACGAACACCGGGGAGCTGTTTTTT	TRBV10-3	TRBJ2-2	.	.
CASMGARDRNSPLHF	TGTGCCAGTATGGGGGCCCGGGACAGAAATTCACCCCTCCACTTT	TRBV19	TRBJ1-6	.	TRBD1
CSASNLGRGGDGYTF	TGCAGTGCTAGTAATTTGGGCCGCGGGGGCGATGGCTACACCTTC	TRBV20-1	TRBJ1-2	.	.
CASRRLTGDYGYTF	TGTGCCAGCAGGCGATTGACAGGAGACTATGGCTACACCTTC	TRBV28	TRBJ1-2	.	.
CASKESAYTQETQYF	TGTGCCAGCAAGGAGTCAGCCTATACCCAAGAGACCCAGTACTTC	TRBV21-1	TRBJ2-5	.	.
CASSQDIRGTEAFF	TGTGCCAGCAGCCAAGATATACGTGGGACTGAAGCTTTCTTT	TRBV14	TRBJ1-1	.	.
CASSYLRTGTAYEQYF	TGTGCCAGCAGTTACCTTCGGACAGGGACAGCCTACGAGCAGTACTTC	TRBV6-5	TRBJ2-7	.	TRBD1
CASSWGEPRTYEQYF	TGTGCCAGCAGCTGGGGAGAACCGAGAACCTACGAGCAGTACTTC	TRBV7-8	TRBJ2-7	.	.
CASSFWSSSGANVLTF	TGTGCCAGCAGCTTCTGGTCGTCCTCTGGGGCCAACGTCCTGACTTTC	TRBV11-2	TRBJ2-6	.	.
CASSSPLTGSPYEQYF	TGTGCCAGCAGCTCCCCTCTGACAGGGTCCCCCTACGAGCAGTACTTC	TRBV3-1/TRBV3-2	TRBJ2-7	.	TRBD1
CASSPGEGNSPLHF	TGTGCCAGCAGCCCGGGGGAAGGGAACTCACCCCTCCACTTT	TRBV28	TRBJ1-6	.	.
CASSKTGESNQPQHF	TGTGCCAGCTCTAAAACAGGGGAGAGCAATCAGCCCCAGCATTTT	TRBV18	TRBJ1-5	.	TRBD1
CASSLLGSTDTQYF	TGTGCCAGCAGCTTACTAGGCTCCACAGATACGCAGTATTTT	TRBV7-8	TRBJ2-3	.	.
CASSPTSGSYEQYF	TGTGCCAGCAGCCCCACTAGCGGCTCCTACGAGCAGTACTTC	TRBV7-9	TRBJ2-7	.	TRBD2
CASSSLIGTGGNEQFF	TGTGCCAGCAGCTCCCTTATTGGGACAGGGGGGAATGAGCAGTTCTTC	TRBV11-2	TRBJ2-1	.	TRBD1
CASSLGLGGIYNEKLFF	TGCGCCAGCAGCTTGGGGTTGGGGGGCATCTACAATGAAAAACTGTTTTTT	TRBV5-1	TRBJ1-4	.	.
CASSFGLHWEAQYF	TGTGCCAGCAGTTTTGGCCTTCATTGGGAGGCGCAGTATTTT	TRBV6-5	TRBJ2-3	.	.
CASSGEYSYEQYF	TGTGCCAGCAGTGGAGAGTACTCCTACGAGCAGTACTTC	TRBV2	TRBJ2-7	.	.
CASSYGDRSYEQYF	TGTGCCAGCAGTTACGGGGACAGGTCCTACGAGCAGTACTTC	TRBV6-5	TRBJ2-7	.	TRBD1
CSTQGSYGYTF	TGCAGCACACAGGGCAGTTATGGCTACACCTTC	TRBV29-1	TRBJ1-2	.	.
CASSRRPATDTQYF	TGTGCCAGCAGCCGCAGGCCCGCCACAGATACGCAGTATTTT	TRBV7-2	TRBJ2-3	once	.
CASSLDGTSGRGQFF	TGTGCCAGCAGCTTAGACGGGACTAGCGGGAGGGGGCAGTTCTTC	TRBV7-2	TRBJ2-1	.	TRBD2
CASSSGTGIRGETQYF	TGTGCCAGCAGCTCCGGGACAGGGATACGTGGAGAGACCCAGTACTTC	TRBV5-6	TRBJ2-5	.	TRBD1
CASRRGGSMNTEAFF	TGTGCCAGTCGACGCGGGGGTTCCATGAACACTGAAGCTTTCTTT	TRBV19	TRBJ1-1	.	.
CASSSQDSFNEQFF	TGTGCCAGCAGCTCACAGGACTCTTTCAATGAGCAGTTCTTC	TRBV7-9	TRBJ2-1	.	.